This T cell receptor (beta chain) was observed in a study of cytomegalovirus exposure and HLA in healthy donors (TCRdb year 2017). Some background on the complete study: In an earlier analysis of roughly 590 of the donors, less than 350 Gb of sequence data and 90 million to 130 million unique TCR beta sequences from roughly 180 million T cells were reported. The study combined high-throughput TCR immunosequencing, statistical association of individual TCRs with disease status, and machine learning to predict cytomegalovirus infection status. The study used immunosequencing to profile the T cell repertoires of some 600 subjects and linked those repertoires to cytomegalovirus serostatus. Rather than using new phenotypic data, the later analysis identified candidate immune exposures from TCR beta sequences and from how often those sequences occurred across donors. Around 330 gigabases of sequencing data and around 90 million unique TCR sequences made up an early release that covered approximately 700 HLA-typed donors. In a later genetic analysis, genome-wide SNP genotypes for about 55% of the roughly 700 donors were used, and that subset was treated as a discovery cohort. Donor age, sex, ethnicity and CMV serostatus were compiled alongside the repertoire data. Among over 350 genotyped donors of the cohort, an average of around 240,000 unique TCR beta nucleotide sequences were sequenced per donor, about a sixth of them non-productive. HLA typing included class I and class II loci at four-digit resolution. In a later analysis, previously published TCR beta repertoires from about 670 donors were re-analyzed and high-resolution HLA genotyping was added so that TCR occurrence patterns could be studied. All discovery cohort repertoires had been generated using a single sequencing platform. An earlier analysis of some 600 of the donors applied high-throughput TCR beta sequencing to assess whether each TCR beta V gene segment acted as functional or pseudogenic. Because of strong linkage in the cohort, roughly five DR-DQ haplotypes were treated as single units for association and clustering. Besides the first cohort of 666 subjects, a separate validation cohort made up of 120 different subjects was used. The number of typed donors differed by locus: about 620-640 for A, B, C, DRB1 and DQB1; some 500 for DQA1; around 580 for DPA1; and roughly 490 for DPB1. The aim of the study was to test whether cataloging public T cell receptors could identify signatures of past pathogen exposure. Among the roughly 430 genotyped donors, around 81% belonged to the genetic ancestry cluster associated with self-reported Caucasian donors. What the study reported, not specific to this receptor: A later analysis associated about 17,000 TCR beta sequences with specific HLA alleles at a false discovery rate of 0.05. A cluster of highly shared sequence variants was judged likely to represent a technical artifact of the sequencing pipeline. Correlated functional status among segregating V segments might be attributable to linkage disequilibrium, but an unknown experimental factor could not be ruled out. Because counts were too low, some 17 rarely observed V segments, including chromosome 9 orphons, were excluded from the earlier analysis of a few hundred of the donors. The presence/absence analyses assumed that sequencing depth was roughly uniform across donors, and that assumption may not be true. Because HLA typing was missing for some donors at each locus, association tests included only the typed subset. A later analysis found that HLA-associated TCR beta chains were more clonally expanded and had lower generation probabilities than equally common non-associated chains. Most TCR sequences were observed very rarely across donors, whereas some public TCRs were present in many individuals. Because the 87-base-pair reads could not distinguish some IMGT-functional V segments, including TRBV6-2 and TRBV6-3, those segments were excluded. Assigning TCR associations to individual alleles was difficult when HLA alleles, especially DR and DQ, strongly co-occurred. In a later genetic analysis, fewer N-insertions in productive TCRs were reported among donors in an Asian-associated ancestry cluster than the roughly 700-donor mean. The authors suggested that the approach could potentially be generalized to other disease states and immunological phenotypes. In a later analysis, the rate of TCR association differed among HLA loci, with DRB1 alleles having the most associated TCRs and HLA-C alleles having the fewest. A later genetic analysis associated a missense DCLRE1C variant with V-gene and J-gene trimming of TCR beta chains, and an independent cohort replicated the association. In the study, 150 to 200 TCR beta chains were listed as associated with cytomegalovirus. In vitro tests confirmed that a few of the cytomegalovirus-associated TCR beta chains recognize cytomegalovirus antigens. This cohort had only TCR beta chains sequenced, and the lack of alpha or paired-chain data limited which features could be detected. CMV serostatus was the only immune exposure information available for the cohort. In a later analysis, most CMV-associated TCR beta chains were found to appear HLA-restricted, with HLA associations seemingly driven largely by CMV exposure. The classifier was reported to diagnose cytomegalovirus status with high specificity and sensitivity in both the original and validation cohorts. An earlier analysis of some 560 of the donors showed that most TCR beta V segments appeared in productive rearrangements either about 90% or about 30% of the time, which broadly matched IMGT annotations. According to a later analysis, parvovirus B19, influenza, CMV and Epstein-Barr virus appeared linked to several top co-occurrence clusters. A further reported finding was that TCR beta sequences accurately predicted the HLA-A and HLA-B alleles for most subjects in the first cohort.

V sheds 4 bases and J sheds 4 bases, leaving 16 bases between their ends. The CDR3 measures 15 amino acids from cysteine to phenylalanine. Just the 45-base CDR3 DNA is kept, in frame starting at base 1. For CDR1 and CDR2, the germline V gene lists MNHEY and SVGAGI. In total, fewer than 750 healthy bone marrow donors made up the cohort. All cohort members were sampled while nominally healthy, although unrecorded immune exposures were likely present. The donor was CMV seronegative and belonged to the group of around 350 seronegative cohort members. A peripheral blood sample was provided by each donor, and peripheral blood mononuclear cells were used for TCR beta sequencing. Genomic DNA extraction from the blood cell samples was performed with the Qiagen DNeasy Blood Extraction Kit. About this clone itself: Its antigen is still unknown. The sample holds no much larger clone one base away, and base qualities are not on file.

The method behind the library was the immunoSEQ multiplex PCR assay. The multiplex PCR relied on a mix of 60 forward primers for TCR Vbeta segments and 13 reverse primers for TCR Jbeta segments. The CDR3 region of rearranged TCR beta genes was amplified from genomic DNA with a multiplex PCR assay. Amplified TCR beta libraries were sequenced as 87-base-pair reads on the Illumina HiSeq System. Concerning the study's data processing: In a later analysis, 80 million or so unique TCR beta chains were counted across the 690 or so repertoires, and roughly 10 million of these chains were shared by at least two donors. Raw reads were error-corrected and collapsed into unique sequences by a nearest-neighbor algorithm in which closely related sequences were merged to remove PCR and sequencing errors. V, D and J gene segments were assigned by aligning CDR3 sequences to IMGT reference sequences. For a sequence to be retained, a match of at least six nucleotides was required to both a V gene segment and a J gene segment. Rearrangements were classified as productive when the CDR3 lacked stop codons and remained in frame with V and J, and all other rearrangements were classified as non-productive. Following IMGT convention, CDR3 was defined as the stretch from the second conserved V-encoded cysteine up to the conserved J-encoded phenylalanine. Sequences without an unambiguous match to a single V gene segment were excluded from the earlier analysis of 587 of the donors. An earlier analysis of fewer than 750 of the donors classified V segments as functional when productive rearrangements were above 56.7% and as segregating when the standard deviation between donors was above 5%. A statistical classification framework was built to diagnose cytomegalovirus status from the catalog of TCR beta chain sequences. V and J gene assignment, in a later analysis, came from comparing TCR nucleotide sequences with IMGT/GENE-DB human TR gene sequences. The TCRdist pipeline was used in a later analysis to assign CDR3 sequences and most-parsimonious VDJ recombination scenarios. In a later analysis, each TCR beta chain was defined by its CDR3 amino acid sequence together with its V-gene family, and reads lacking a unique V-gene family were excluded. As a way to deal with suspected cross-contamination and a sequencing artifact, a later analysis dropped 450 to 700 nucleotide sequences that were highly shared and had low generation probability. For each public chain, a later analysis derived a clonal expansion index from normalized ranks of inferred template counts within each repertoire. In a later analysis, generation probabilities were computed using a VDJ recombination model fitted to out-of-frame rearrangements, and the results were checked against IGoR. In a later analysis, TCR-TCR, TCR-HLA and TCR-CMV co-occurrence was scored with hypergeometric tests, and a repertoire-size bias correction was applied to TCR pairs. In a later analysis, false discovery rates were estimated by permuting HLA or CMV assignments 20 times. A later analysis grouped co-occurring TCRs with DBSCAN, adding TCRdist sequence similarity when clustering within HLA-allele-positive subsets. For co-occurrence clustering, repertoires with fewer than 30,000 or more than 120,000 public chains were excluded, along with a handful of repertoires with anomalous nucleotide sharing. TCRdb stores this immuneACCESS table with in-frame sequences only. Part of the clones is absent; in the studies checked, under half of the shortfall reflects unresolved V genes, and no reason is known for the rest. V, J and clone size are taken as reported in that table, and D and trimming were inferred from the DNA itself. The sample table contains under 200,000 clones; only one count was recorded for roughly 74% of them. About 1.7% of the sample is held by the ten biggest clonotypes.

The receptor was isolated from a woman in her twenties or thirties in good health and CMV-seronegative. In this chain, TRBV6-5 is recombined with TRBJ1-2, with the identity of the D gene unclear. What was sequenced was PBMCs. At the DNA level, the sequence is TGTGCCAGCAGTTTTAACAGCCCTCCTTCCTATGGCTACACCTTC. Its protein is CASSFNSPPSYGYTF.